This T cell receptor (beta chain) was retrieved from a study of beta chain features in type 1 diabetes. Whole-study findings and limits: When VDJ junctions were examined, type 1 diabetes patients showed fewer insertions and more deletions. Shorter TCRB CDR3s, moderately but significantly so, marked every one of the four CD4+ subsets in Type 1 diabetes patients.

The entirety of the isolated RNA underwent reverse transcription, so expressed TCRB transcripts were sequenced. The protocol was immunoSEQ multiplex PCR, while the TCRdb copy is restricted to in-frame clones and leaves out a portion. The profile shows approximately 730,000 clones, roughly 12% of them singletons. The germline gives CDR1 SQVTM, CDR2 ANQGSEA. The CDR3 covers 11 residues. Trimming removed 4 bases from V and 4 bases from J, with 8 bases in between. Concerning this clone: No antigen is known for it.

The sample comprised naive CD4+ T cells from blood. The sequence came from a young man with type 1 diabetes. V gene TRBV29-1 combines with J gene TRBJ2-7; TRBD2 is a possible D gene (6 bases). The CDR3 region is CSVGGIYEQYF. In nucleotides, the CDR3 is TGCAGCGTTGGCGGGATTTACGAGCAGTACTTC.